The 12 T cell receptor beta chains below come from one sample, sequenced in a study of T cells in Graves' hyperthyroidism and ophthalmopathy. Amplification of TCR beta CDR3 regions was performed using RNA transcripts as template. When the TCR CDR3 underwent first-round RT-PCR, the HTBI primer set was used. TCRdb analysed the multiplex PCR reads with MiXCR anew, one entry per CDR3 protein. Here the sample spans approximately 380,000 distinct CDR3 sequences, roughly 13% being singletons. The sequencing sample was made of blood. These receptors were collected from a man aged 45-65 years with Graves' ophthalmopathy.

This clonotype was counted ten times or more. This rearrangement joins TRBV18 to TRBJ1-1; the D gene is possibly TRBD1 (6 bases). Trimming removed 3 bases at V and 3 bases at J, with 14 bases between. Germline lookup yields CDR1 KGHSH and CDR2 LQKENI. CDR3 length equals 15 residues. Written as DNA, the CDR3 is TGTGCCAGCTCACCTAGACAGGTCCAGGACACTGAAGCTTTCTTT. Its protein is CASSPRQVQDTEAFF.

This clonotype occurred many times. This CDR3 reads CASSQDSGRLNTEAFF. In DNA form, the CDR3 reads TGTGCCAGCAGCCAAGATAGTGGACGGTTGAACACTGAAGCTTTCTTT. The chain is built from TRBV3-1 and TRBJ1-1; D is unresolved. The CDR3 extends over 16 amino acids. V was pared by 0 bases and J by 0 bases, with 11 bases between. Germline CDR1 and CDR2: LGHDT and YNNKEL (reference sequence).

This clonotype came up many times. The chain carries TRBV6-1 and TRBJ1-1, with 7 nucleotides matching TRBD1. The CDR3 sequence is 15 residues long. With V trimmed by 10 bases and J by 4 bases, 15 bases remained unmatched. Germline V gives CDR1 MNHNS, CDR2 SASEGT. The CDR3 sequence is CATTRHTGEGTEAFF. The CDR3 DNA sequence: TGTGCCACCACCCGACACACAGGGGAAGGCACTGAAGCTTTCTTT.

This clonotype was found many times. The genes are TRBV24-1 and TRBJ2-1, with D perhaps given as TRBD1 or TRBD2 (5 bases each). The germline V gene has CDR1 KGHDR and CDR2 SFDVKD. This CDR3 comprises 14 residues. With 5 bases removed from V and 6 bases from J, the gap between germline ends came to 13 bases. CDR3 nucleotide sequence: TGTGCCACCAGTGCTTTTCGGGACGCCAATGAGCAGTTCTTC. Translated: CATSAFRDANEQFF.

This clonotype has a count of ten or more. V is TRBV28 and J is TRBJ2-7; D perhaps matches TRBD2 (5 bases). The germline CDR1 and CDR2 sequences are MDHEN and SYDVKM. CDR3 length: 13 amino acids. The V gene lost 6 bases and the J gene lost 5 bases, with 14 bases spanning the gap. CDR3 loop: CASSLGLGDEQYF. The CDR3 DNA reads TGTGCCAGCAGCTTAGGACTCGGCGACGAGCAGTACTTC.

This clonotype was detected only a few times. The gene calls are TRBV14 and TRBJ1-3; D gene uncertain. The CDR3 is 15 residues long. Trimming stripped 4 bases from V and 4 bases from J, with 14 bases between. In germline, CDR1 is SGHDN, CDR2 FVKESK. The CDR3 bases are TGTGCCAGCAGCCTTAGGAGATTGGACGGAAACACCATATATTTT. This sequence encodes CASSLRRLDGNTIYF.

In its sample, this clonotype was seen many times. The chain has TRBV18 and TRBJ2-1, with TRBD2 matching 8 bases. The germline gives CDR1 KGHSH, CDR2 LQKENI. After removal of 5 bases from V and 6 bases from J, the junction contained 3 bases not matched to a gene. CDR3 length equals 13 residues. CDR3 nucleotides: TGTGCCAGCTCAGCCGGGACTAGCAATGAGCAGTTCTTC. It encodes CASSAGTSNEQFF. The full variable domain, its missing parts supplied by reference TRBV18 and TRBJ2-1, is NAGVMQNPRHLVRRRGQEARLRCSPMKGHSHVYWYRQLPEEGLKFMVYLQKENIIDESGMPKERFSAEFPKEGPSILRIQQVVRGDSAAYFCASSAGTSNEQFFGPGTRLTVL.

The V gene is TRBV27, the J gene TRBJ2-5, with TRBD1 matching 7 bases. The V gene end was trimmed by 4 bases and the J gene end by 1 base; junction bases not matched to a gene: 3. Germline V lookup: CDR1 MNHEY, CDR2 SMNVEV (reference sequence). The CDR3 runs 14 residues. This CDR3 is CASSYRGVQETQYF. CDR3 coding DNA: TGTGCCAGCAGTTACAGGGGAGTCCAAGAGACCCAGTACTTC.

Note on this clonotype: A single base separates this from a much larger clone, so it may be a read error. CDR3 residues: CSARYSYNEQFF. The CDR3 region has the DNA TGCAGTGCCCGTTACTCCTACAATGAGCAGTTCTTC. V gene TRBV20-1 combines with J gene TRBJ2-1; no definite D call. V lost 6 bases, J lost 0 bases, and 6 bases lay in between. The CDR3 totals 12 residues. Germline V CDR1 and CDR2: DFQATT, SNEGSKA (reference sequence).

This sequence joins TRBV7-2 and TRBJ2-3; 8 bases map to TRBD2. With V trimmed by 5 bases and J by 5 bases, 12 bases remained unmatched. Germline V gives CDR1 SGHTA, CDR2 FQGNSA. The CDR3 runs 16 residues. CDR3 residues: CASSRRPGLGGDTQYF. The DNA for the CDR3 is TGTGCCAGCAGCCGTCGACCGGGACTAGGGGGAGATACGCAGTATTTT.

In this sample, this clonotype turned up many times. The chain is built from TRBV30 and TRBJ2-3; 7 bases line up with TRBD2. The CDR3 spans 15 residues. The trim removed 1 base at V and 2 bases at J, leaving 6 bases unmatched. The germline gives CDR1 GTSNPN, CDR2 SVGIG (reference sequence). The CDR3 DNA reads as TGTGCCTGGAGTGCGAGCGGGACCTACACAGATACGCAGTATTTT. This codes for CAWSASGTYTDTQYF.

There are many counts of this clonotype. The rearrangement uses TRBV20-1 and TRBJ2-7; D not resolved. The V gene lost 4 bases and the J gene lost 3 bases, with 10 bases spanning the gap. The germline CDR1 and CDR2 sequences are DFQATT and SNEGSKA (reference sequence). The CDR3 length is 12 residues. CDR3: CSAKGGIYEQYF. CDR3 bases: TGCAGTGCTAAGGGCGGTATCTACGAGCAGTACTTC.